This T cell receptor beta chain appears in the sequencing data of a study of T cells in localized non-small cell lung cancer. Study results and limitations: Uninvolved adjacent lung had more T cell clonality than any other tissue, topping tumor.

This table comes from immunoSEQ multiplex PCR, and its TCRdb copy is limited to in-frame clones, with some not included. The table shows some 37,000 clones, with roughly 86% occurring only once. Concerning this clone: Antigen specificity is unknown.

Per germline, CDR1 SGHDN and CDR2 FVKESK. This CDR3 is 17 amino acids long. V was cut by 1 base and J by 3 bases, with 15 bases left in between. The starting material was peripheral blood, obtained before any cancer treatment. The chain carries TRBV14 and TRBJ2-2; D may be TRBD1 (6 bases). The clonotype comes from a man aged 18-55 years with stage I lung adenocarcinoma. The CDR3 sequence: CASSQGQGFSDTGELFF. The CDR3 DNA reads TGTGCCAGCAGCCAAGGTCAGGGGTTCTCGGACACCGGGGAGCTGTTTTTT.